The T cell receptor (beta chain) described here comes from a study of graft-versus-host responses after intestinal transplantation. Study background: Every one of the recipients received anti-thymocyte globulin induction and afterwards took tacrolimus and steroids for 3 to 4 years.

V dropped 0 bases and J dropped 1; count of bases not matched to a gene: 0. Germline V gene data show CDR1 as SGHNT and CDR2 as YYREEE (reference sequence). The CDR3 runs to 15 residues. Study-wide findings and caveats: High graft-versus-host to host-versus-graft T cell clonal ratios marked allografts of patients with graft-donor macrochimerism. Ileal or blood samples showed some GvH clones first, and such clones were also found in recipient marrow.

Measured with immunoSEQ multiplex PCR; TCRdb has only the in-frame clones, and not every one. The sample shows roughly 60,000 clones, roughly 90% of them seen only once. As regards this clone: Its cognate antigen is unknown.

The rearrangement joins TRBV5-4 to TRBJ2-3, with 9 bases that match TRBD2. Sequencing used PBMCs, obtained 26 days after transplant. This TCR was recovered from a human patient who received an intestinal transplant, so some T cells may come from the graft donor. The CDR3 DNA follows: TGTGCCAGCAGCTTGGGACTAGCGGGCACAGATACGCAGTATTTT. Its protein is CASSLGLAGTDTQYF.